Presented here are 27 T cell receptor beta chains from one specimen sequenced in a study of response to subunit inactivated influenza vaccine. In TCRdb, the RT-PCR reads were re-called with MiXCR into one record per CDR3 protein. This sample has 650,000 or so distinct CDR3 sequences, with 13% to 15% found just once. Sequenced material: PBMCs from blood, taken roughly 15 days before vaccination. The receptors shown here come from a middle-aged man who received an inactivated influenza vaccine.

The rearrangement uses TRBV20-1 and TRBJ2-2, with D unclear. The CDR3 covers 13 residues. With 1 base removed from V and 4 bases from J, the gap between germline ends came to 7 bases. Germline CDR1 DFQATT, CDR2 SNEGSKA (reference sequence). For the CDR3, the DNA is TGCAGTGCTAGAGTTACTGTCACCGGGGAGCTGTTTTTT. Amino acid sequence: CSARVTVTGELFF.

In this sample, this clonotype turned up a few times. J is TRBJ2-7 and V is TRBV12-3 or TRBV12-4; 9 bases match TRBD2. This CDR3 is 16 amino acids long. Trimming took 6 bases from V and 1 from J; bases not matched to a gene: 10. CDR3 bases: TGTGCCAGCAGGTTATTAGCGGGGGAAAAATCCTACGAGCAGTACTTC. The encoded protein is CASRLLAGEKSYEQYF.

The J gene is TRBJ2-3, the V gene TRBV6-2 or TRBV6-3; 7 positions agree with TRBD1. The J segment lost 2 bases and the V segment lost 7 bases, leaving 9 bases of the junction unmatched. The CDR3 extends over 15 amino acids. Germline V gene data show CDR1 as MNHEY and CDR2 as SVGEGT. In DNA, the CDR3 is TGTGCCAGCAACGAACAGGGGACCTACACAGATACGCAGTATTTT. Translated: CASNEQGTYTDTQYF.

This clonotype turned up a few times. The genes are TRBV5-1 and TRBJ1-4; TRBD1 matches 9 bases. Trimming took 4 bases from V and 7 from J; bases not matched to a gene: 8. CDR3 size: 15 residues. CDR1 and CDR2 (germline): SGHRS, YFSETQ. CDR3 in DNA: TGCGCCAGCAGCACTGAGGGACAGGGAAGTGAAAAACTGTTTTTT. Amino acid sequence: CASSTEGQGSEKLFF.

This clonotype was counted a few times. This chain uses TRBV5-5 with TRBJ2-1, with no clear D. Trimming cost V 0 bases and J 2 bases, with 12 bases left between them. The CDR3 consists of 16 residues. Germline CDR1 is SGHKS and CDR2 is YYEKEE (reference sequence). CDR3 DNA sequence: TGTGCCAGCAGCTTGGCCGGCCTAACCGCCTACAATGAGCAGTTCTTC. Its translation: CASSLAGLTAYNEQFF.

This clonotype was counted only a few times. This chain joins TRBV5-4 and TRBJ1-6, with 7 bases matching TRBD1. There are 16 residues in the CDR3. The ends lost 4 bases at V and 6 bases at J; junction bases unmatched: 10. The germline V gene has CDR1 SGHNT and CDR2 YYREEE (reference sequence). Here the CDR3 DNA reads TGTGCCAGCAGCCGATCGGGACAGAGTCTTAATTCACCCCTCCACTTT. This encodes CASSRSGQSLNSPLHF.

The chain recombines TRBV7-2 with TRBJ2-7; D possibly corresponds to TRBD2 (7 bases). With 0 bases removed from V and 0 bases from J, the gap between germline ends came to 12 bases. Per germline, CDR1 SGHTA and CDR2 FQGNSA. The CDR3 is 16 residues long. CDR3 sequence (DNA): TGTGCCAGCAGCTTAGCGACGGCGGGGGCCTCCTACGAGCAGTACTTC. Amino acid sequence: CASSLATAGASYEQYF.

This clonotype showed up just a few times. The chain has TRBV12-3 or TRBV12-4 and TRBJ1-1; the match to TRBD1 covers 10 bases. This CDR3 spans 13 amino acids. Trimming removed 6 bases from V and 7 bases from J; junction bases left unmatched: 5. Here the CDR3 DNA reads TGTGCCAGCAGCCCGGGACAGGGGCTTGAAGCTTTCTTT. Translation: CASSPGQGLEAFF.

This clonotype was seen more than once but under ten times. This sequence joins TRBV7-8 and TRBJ2-2, with 12 bases that match TRBD2. Unmatched junction bases numbered 4, after V lost 1 base and J lost 7 bases. This CDR3 has 16 amino acids. The germline gives CDR1 SGHVS, CDR2 FQNEAQ. The CDR3 protein is CASSLVTSGGIGELFF. Here the CDR3 DNA reads TGTGCCAGCAGCTTAGTTACTAGCGGGGGGATCGGGGAGCTGTTTTTT.

The chain recombines TRBV7-2 with TRBJ2-2; a weak D match, TRBD1 (6 bases). This CDR3 comprises 15 residues. V lost 5 bases and J lost 2, with 12 bases in between. The germline CDR1 and CDR2 sequences are SGHTA and FQGNSA. CDR3 residues: CASSPGDTNTGELFF. As DNA, the CDR3 is TGTGCCAGCAGCCCAGGGGACACCAACACCGGGGAGCTGTTTTTT.

V usage is TRBV12-3 or TRBV12-4 and J usage is TRBJ1-2; D not resolved. This CDR3 is built from 14 residues. Trimming removed 5 bases at V and 3 bases at J, with 13 bases between. The CDR3 loop is CASSLSRTHYGYTF. In DNA, the CDR3 is TGTGCCAGCAGTCTATCTAGGACGCACTATGGCTACACCTTC.

This clonotype was seen many times. Compared with germline, one end of the junction differs, possibly owing to a read error. The chain uses TRBV5-1 and TRBJ2-2, with D perhaps given as TRBD1 or TRBD2 (7 bases each). Germline CDR1 and CDR2: SGHRS and YFSETQ. CDR3 length: 14 residues. The CDR3: CASSGTANTGELFF. The CDR3 coding sequence is TGTGCCAGCAGCGGGACAGCGAACACCGGGGAGCTGTTTTTT.

The chain combines TRBV10-3 with TRBJ2-7; D ambiguous. Germline lookup yields CDR1 ENHRY and CDR2 SYGVKD. V was shortened by 3 bases and J by 3 bases, with 12 bases between the two germline ends. This CDR3 has 14 amino acids. Here the CDR3 reads CAISEPGLDYEQYF. CDR3 nucleotide sequence: TGTGCCATCAGTGAACCGGGCCTCGACTACGAGCAGTACTTC.

The CDR3 sequence is CSASRGAVSYEQYF. DNA of the CDR3: TGCAGTGCTAGTCGGGGCGCGGTCTCCTACGAGCAGTACTTC. The chain is built from TRBV20-1 and TRBJ2-7; tentatively, D is TRBD1 or TRBD2 (5 bases each). The CDR3 is 14 amino acids. From germline, CDR1 is DFQATT and CDR2 SNEGSKA (reference sequence). The V and J ends lost 3 bases and 0 bases respectively, with 12 bases between them.

The sample holds many counts of this clonotype. J is TRBJ1-2 and V is TRBV5-6; no reliable D call. This CDR3 is 14 amino acids long. V shed 0 bases and J shed 6 bases, with 12 bases lying between them. Germline V CDR1 and CDR2: SGHDT, YYEEEE. The CDR3 region has the DNA TGTGCCAGCAGCTTGGCGGGGTTTGACGATGGCTACACCTTC. Translated: CASSLAGFDDGYTF.

This clonotype was recorded many times. The J gene is TRBJ2-3, the V gene TRBV12-3 or TRBV12-4; 11 bases agree with TRBD2. The CDR3 has 16 residues. J lost 4 bases, V lost 6 bases, and 9 bases had no gene match. This CDR3 reads CASSRKTSGESDTQYF. CDR3 in DNA: TGTGCCAGCAGCAGAAAGACTAGCGGGGAATCAGATACGCAGTATTTT.

This chain links TRBV4-1 with TRBJ2-7; 9 nucleotides match TRBD1. From germline, CDR1 is MGHRA and CDR2 YSYEKL. The V and J ends lost 3 bases and 7 bases, in that order; junction bases with no gene match: 10. CDR3 length: 15 amino acids. In DNA form, the CDR3 reads TGCGCCAGCAGCCACATCGGACAGGGGTCGCTTGAGCAGTACTTC. It translates to CASSHIGQGSLEQYF.

This clonotype appeared a few times. The chain couples TRBV18 to TRBJ2-5; a weak D match, TRBD1 (6 bases). The V gene's germline CDR1 is KGHSH and CDR2 LQKENI. This CDR3 has 14 residues. Deletions cut 1 base from V and 2 bases from J, with 8 bases between. The CDR3 nucleotides read TGTGCCAGCTCACCACAACAGGGACAAGAGACCCAGTACTTC. It encodes CASSPQQGQETQYF.

There are a few counts of this clonotype. V gene TRBV27 combines with J gene TRBJ1-2; a weak D match, TRBD1 (6 bases). The CDR3 has 13 amino acids. In germline, CDR1 is MNHEY, CDR2 SMNVEV (reference sequence). V was trimmed by 7 bases and J by 8 bases, leaving 17 bases between them. Here the CDR3 DNA reads TGTGCCAGCACCCAAACAGGGTCCGTGGGCTACACCTTC. Translated: CASTQTGSVGYTF.

The chain is built from TRBV7-6 and TRBJ2-1, with D unresolved. Between the trimmed V and J ends, which lost 0 bases and 4 bases, there was a span of 13 bases. Germline values: CDR1 SGHVS, CDR2 FNYEAQ. The length of the CDR3 is 16 residues. The CDR3 loop is CASSLAMVVPYNEQFF. In nucleotides, the CDR3 is TGTGCCAGCAGCTTAGCGATGGTAGTTCCGTACAATGAGCAGTTCTTC.

This rearrangement joins TRBV2 to TRBJ1-5; 7 bases agree with TRBD1. The CDR3 is 13 amino acids. After removal of 6 bases from V and 7 bases from J, the junction contained 6 bases not matched to a gene. In germline, CDR1 is SNHLY, CDR2 FYNNEI. CDR3: CASRQGQGQPQHF. The CDR3 DNA sequence: TGTGCCAGCAGACAGGGGCAAGGGCAGCCCCAGCATTTT.

This clonotype was detected only a few times. V usage is TRBV25-1 and J usage is TRBJ1-6, with 11 bases lining up with TRBD1. The length of the CDR3 is 13 residues. V dropped 8 bases and J dropped 8; count of bases not matched to a gene: 2. The germline CDR1 and CDR2 sequences are MGHDK and SYGVNS. The CDR3 nucleotides are TGTGCCAGCGCGGGACAGGGGGATTCACCCCTCCACTTT. Translated: CASAGQGDSPLHF.

In this sample, this clonotype turned up a few times. The chain uses TRBV10-3 and TRBJ1-1; 7 nucleotides align to TRBD1. Germline CDR1 reads ENHRY; CDR2 reads SYGVKD. This CDR3 has 17 amino acids. Unmatched junction bases numbered 21, after V lost 11 bases and J lost 3 bases. The chain's CDR3 is CASRISPRGFPDTEAFF. Written as DNA, the CDR3 is TGTGCCTCCCGGATATCCCCCAGGGGGTTCCCAGACACTGAAGCTTTCTTT.

CDR3 bases: TGTGCCAGCAGTTACGGCACGTCCTACGAGCAGTACTTC. It codes for CASSYGTSYEQYF. The chain uses TRBV6-2 or TRBV6-3 and TRBJ2-7, with D unresolved. CDR1 and CDR2 from the germline V gene are MNHEY and SVGEGT. V was cut by 2 bases and J by 1 base, with 6 bases left in between. This CDR3 has 13 residues.

This clonotype was observed a handful of times. This chain uses TRBV6-5 with TRBJ2-7, with TRBD2 matching over 9 bases. Germline assignment: CDR1 MNHEY and CDR2 SVGAGI. V dropped 0 bases and J dropped 5; count of bases not matched to a gene: 5. This CDR3 spans 15 amino acids. Here the CDR3 reads CASSYSAGGPDEQYF. In nucleotides, the CDR3 is TGTGCCAGCAGTTACTCTGCGGGGGGGCCCGACGAGCAGTACTTC.

In this sample, this clonotype turned up a few times. V gene TRBV4-2 combines with J gene TRBJ2-5, with 11 bases lining up with TRBD2. V shed 3 bases, J shed 5 bases, and the junction held 11 bases outside the gene matches. The germline gives CDR1 LGHNA, CDR2 YNFKEQ. CDR3 length equals 17 residues. CDR3 sequence: CASSQTHLAGGVETQYF. The CDR3 DNA reads TGTGCCAGCAGCCAGACGCATCTAGCGGGAGGTGTGGAGACCCAGTACTTC.

V gene TRBV20-1 combines with J gene TRBJ2-7; TRBD1 agrees at 9 bases. Germline CDR1 and CDR2: DFQATT and SNEGSKA (reference sequence). The CDR3 runs 14 residues. Losses at the gene ends were 3 bases for V and 6 bases for J; bases not matched to a gene: 9. The CDR3 is CSAREGTGLGEQYF. CDR3 in DNA: TGCAGTGCTAGGGAGGGGACAGGGCTGGGCGAGCAGTACTTC.